This TCR beta chain was sequenced in a study of identical twins. Study-wide findings and caveats: Beta out-of-frame sequences showed weaker excess twin sharing. Memory repertoires showed no such pattern, whereas abundant cord blood beta clonotypes carried fewer insertions.

Template switching created a universal primer site, and the cDNA included unique molecular identifiers. Via MiXCR, TCRdb re-called the 5' RACE reads, giving one row per CDR3 protein. The sample shows around 1.7 million distinct CDR3 sequences, roughly 35% of them seen only once. About this clonotype: Antigen specificity is unknown.

With V trimmed by 7 bases and J by 5 bases, 9 bases remained unmatched. The CDR3 sequence is 14 residues long. From germline, CDR1 is SNHLY and CDR2 FYNNEI. The clonotype originates from a newborn girl in good health. What was sequenced was cord blood. J is TRBJ2-5 and V is TRBV2; 8 bases match TRBD1. This CDR3 reads CASTFTGGFETQYF. The CDR3 DNA sequence: TGTGCCAGCACGTTTACAGGGGGTTTCGAGACCCAGTACTTC.